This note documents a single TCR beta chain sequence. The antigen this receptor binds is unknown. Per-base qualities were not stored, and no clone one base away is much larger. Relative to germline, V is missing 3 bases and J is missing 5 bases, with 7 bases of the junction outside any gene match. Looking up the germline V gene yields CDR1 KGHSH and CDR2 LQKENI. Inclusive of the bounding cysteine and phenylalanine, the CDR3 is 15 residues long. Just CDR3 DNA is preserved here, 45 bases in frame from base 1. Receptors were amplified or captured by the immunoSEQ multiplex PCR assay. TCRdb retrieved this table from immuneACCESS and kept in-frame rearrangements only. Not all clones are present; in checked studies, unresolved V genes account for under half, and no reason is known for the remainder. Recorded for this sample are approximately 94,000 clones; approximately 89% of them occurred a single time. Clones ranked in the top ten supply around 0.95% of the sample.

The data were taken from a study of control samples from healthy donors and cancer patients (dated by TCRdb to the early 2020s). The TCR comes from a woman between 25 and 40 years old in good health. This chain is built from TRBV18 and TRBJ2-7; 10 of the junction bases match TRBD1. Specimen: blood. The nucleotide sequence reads TGTGCCAGCTCACCCTCGGGACAGGGGAGCAACGAGCAGTACTTC. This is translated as CASSPSGQGSNEQYF.